The present T cell receptor beta chain was sequenced within a study of T cell responses to AZD1222 COVID-19 vaccine. Germline CDR1 and CDR2: LGHDT and YNNKEL (reference sequence). This CDR3 has 15 residues. V dropped 1 base and J dropped 11 bases, with 18 bases sitting between them. Pooled together were second doses at about 4 or about 12 weeks. This clone was observed a few times. Clones were sequenced by immunoSEQ multiplex PCR, and TCRdb holds only the in-frame ones, with some missing. The sample consists of more than 75,000 clones, about nine tenths of them appearing once. The sample in question was peripheral blood, obtained 28 days after the second AZD1222 dose. This chain uses TRBV3-1 (or the pseudogene TRBV3-2) with TRBJ1-5, with D possibly being TRBD1 (6 bases). This TCR came from an adult who received the AZD1222 COVID-19 vaccine. Written as DNA, the CDR3 is TGTGCCAGCAGCCAAGGTCCAGGGGAGGCCGCCGCCCAGCATTTT. This translates into CASSQGPGEAAAQHF.